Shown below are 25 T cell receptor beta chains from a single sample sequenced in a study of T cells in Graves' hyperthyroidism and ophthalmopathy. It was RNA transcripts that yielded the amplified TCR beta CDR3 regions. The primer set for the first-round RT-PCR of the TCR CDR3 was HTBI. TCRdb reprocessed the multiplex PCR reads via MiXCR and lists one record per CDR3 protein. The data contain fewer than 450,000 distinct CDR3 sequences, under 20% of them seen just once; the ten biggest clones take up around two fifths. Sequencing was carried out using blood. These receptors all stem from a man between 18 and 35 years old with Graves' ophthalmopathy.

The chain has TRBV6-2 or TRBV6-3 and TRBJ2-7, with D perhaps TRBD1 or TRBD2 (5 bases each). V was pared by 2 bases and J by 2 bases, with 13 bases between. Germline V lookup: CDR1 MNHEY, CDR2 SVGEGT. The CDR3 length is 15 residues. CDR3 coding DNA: TGTGCCAGCAGTTACCCGGGACGGGCGACCTACGAGCAGTACTTC. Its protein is CASSYPGRATYEQYF.

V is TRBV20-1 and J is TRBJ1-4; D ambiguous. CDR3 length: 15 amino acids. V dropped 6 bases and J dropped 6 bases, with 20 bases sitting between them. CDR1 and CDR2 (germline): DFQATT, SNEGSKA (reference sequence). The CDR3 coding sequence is TGCAGTGCCGACGTAAACGGGCTTGGGGATGAAAAACTGTTTTTT. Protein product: CSADVNGLGDEKLFF.

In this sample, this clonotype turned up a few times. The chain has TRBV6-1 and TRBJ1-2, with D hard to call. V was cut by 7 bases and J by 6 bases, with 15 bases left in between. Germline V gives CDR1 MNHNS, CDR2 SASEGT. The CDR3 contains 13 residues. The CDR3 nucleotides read TGTGCCAGCACCCCCCTCAGTCCAAATGGCTACACCTTC. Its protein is CASTPLSPNGYTF.

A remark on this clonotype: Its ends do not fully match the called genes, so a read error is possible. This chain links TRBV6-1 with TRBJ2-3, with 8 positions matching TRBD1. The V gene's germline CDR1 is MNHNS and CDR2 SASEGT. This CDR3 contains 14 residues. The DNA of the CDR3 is TGTGCCAGCAGTAGGACAGGGCTCACAGGTACGCAGTATTTT. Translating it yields CASSRTGLTGTQYF.

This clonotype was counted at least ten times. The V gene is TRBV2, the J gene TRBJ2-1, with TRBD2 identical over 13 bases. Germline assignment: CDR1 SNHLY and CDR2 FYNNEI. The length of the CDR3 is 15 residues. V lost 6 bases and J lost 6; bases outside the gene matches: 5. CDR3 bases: TGTGCCAGCAGAAGACTAGCGGGGGGTCTCAATGAGCAGTTCTTC. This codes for CASRRLAGGLNEQFF.

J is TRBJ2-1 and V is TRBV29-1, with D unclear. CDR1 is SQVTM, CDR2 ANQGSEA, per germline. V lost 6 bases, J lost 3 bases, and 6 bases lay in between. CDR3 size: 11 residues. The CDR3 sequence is CSVTDYNEQFF. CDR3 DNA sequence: TGCAGCGTAACGGACTACAATGAGCAGTTCTTC.

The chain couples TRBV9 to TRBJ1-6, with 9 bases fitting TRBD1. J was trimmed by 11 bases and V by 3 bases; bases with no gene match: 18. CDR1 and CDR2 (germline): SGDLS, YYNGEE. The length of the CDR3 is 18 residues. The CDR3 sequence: CASSDEASVGQGRTPLHF. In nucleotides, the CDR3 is TGTGCCAGCAGCGACGAGGCGTCTGTGGGACAGGGTAGGACACCCCTCCACTTT. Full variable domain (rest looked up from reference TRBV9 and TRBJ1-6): DSGVTQTPKHLITATGQRVTLRCSPRSGDLSVYWYQQSLDQGLQFLIQYYNGEERAKGNILERFSAQQFPDLHSELNLSSLELGDSALYFCASSDEASVGQGRTPLHFGNGTRLTVT.

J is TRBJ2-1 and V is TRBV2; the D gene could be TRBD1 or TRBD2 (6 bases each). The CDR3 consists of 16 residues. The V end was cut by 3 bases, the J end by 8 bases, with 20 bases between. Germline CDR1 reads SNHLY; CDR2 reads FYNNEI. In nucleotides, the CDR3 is TGTGCCAGCAGTGACGGGGGCCGGGGTCTTGTCCATGAGCAGTTCTTC. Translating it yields CASSDGGRGLVHEQFF.

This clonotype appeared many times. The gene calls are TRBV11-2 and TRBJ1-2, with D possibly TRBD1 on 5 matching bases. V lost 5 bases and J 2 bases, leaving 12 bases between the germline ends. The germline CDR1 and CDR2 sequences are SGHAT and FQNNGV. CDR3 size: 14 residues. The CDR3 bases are TGTGCCAGCAGCCTGGGGACCTCAAACTATGGCTACACCTTC. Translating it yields CASSLGTSNYGYTF.

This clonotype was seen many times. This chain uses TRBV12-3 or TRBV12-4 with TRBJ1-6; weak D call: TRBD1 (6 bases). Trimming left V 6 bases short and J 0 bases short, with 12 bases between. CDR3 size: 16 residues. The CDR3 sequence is CASSYGQLSYNSPLHF. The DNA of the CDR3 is TGTGCCAGCAGCTACGGACAGCTCTCCTATAATTCACCCCTCCACTTT.

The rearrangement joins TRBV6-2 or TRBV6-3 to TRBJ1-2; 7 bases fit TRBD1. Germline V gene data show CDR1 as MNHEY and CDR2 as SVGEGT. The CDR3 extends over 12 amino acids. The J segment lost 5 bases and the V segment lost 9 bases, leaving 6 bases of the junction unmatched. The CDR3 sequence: CASNPGGYGYTF. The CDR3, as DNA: TGTGCCAGTAATCCAGGGGGATATGGCTACACCTTC.

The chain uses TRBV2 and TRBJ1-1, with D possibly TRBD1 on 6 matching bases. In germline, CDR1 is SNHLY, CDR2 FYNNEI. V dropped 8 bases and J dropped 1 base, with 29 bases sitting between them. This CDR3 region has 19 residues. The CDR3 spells CASSRLGGRMEGQNTEAFF. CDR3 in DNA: TGTGCCAGCTCCCGCCTCGGGGGCAGAATGGAGGGGCAGAACACTGAAGCTTTCTTT.

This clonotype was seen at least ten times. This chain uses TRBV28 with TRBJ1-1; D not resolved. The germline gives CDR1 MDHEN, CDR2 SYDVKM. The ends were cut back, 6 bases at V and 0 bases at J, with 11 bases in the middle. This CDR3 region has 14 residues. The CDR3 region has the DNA TGTGCCAGCAGCCCCCAGTGGGTGAACACTGAAGCTTTCTTT. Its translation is CASSPQWVNTEAFF.

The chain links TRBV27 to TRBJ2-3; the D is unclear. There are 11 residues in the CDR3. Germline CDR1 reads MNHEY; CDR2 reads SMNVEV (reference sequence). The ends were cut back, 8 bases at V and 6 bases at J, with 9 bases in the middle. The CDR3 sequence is CASGHGDTQYF. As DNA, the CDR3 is TGTGCCAGCGGTCACGGGGATACGCAGTATTTT.

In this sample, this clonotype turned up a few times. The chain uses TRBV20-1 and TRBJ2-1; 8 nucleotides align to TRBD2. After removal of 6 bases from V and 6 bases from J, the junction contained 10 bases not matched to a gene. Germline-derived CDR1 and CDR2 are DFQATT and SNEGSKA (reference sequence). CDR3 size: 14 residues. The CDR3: CSATGTRGVNEQFF. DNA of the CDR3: TGCAGTGCAACCGGGACTAGGGGCGTCAATGAGCAGTTCTTC.

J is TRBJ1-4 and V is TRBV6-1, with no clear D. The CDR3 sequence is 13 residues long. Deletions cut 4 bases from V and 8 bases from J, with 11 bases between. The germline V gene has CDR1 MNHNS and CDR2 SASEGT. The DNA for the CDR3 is TGTGCCAGCAGTGGGCAGAAGACCGAAAAACTGTTTTTT. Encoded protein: CASSGQKTEKLFF.

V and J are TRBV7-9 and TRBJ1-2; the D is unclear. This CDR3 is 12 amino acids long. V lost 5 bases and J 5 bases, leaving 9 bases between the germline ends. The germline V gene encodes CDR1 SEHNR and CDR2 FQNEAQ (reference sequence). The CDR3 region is CASSRDGYGYTF. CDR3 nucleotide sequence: TGTGCCAGCAGCAGGGATGGGTATGGCTACACCTTC.

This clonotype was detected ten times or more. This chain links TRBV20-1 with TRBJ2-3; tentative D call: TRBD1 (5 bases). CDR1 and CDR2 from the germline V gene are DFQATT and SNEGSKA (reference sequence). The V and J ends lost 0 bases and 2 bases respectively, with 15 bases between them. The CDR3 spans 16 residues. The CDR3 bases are TGCAGTGCTAGAGATGAAGGGGCCGTCTACACAGATACGCAGTATTTT. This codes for CSARDEGAVYTDTQYF.

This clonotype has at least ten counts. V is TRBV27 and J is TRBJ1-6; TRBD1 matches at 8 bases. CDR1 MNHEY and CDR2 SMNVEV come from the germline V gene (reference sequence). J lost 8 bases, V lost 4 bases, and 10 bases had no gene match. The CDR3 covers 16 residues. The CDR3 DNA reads TGTGCCAGCAGTTGGACAGGGAAGGGGTCAGATTCACCCCTCCACTTT. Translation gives CASSWTGKGSDSPLHF.

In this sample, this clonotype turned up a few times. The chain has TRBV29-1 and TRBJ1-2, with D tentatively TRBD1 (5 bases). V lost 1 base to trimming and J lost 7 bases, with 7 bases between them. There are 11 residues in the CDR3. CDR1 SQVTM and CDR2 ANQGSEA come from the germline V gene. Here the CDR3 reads CSVEGGAGYTF. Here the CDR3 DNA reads TGCAGCGTTGAAGGAGGGGCTGGCTACACCTTC. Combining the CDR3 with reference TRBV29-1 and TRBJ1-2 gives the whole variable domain SAVISQKPSRDICQRGTSLTIQCQVDSQVTMMFWYRQQPGQSLTLIATANQGSEATYESGFVIDKFPISRPNLTFSTLTVSNMSPEDSSIYLCSVEGGAGYTFGSGTRLTVV.

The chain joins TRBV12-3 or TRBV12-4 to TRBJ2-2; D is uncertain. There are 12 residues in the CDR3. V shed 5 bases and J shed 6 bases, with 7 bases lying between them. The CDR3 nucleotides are TGTGCCAGCAGTCCCCCAGCCGGGGAGCTGTTTTTT. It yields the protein CASSPPAGELFF.

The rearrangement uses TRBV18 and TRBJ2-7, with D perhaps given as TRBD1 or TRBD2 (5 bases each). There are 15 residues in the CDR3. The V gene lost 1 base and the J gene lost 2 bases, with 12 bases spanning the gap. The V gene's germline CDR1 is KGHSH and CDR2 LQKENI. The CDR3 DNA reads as TGTGCCAGCTCACCACGCCGGGACGGTACCTACGAGCAGTACTTC. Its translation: CASSPRRDGTYEQYF.

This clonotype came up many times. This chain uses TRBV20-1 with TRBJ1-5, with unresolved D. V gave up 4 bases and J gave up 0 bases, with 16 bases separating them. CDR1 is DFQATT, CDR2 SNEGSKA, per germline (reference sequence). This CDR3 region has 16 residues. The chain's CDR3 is CSATNFNQYSNQPQHF. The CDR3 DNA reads TGCAGTGCTACAAACTTCAACCAGTATAGCAATCAGCCCCAGCATTTT.

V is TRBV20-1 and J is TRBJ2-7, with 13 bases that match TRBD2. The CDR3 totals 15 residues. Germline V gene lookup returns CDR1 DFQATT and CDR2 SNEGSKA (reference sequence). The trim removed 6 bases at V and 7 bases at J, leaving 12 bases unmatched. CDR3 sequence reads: CSAKKLAGGPGEQYF. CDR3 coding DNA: TGCAGTGCCAAAAAACTAGCGGGAGGGCCGGGGGAGCAGTACTTC.

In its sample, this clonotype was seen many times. CDR3 nucleotides: TGTGCCAGCTCACAGGGACAGCAGAACACTGAAGCTTTCTTT. It translates to CASSQGQQNTEAFF. V gene TRBV18 combines with J gene TRBJ1-1, with TRBD1 identical over 7 bases. Trimming removed 4 bases from V and 1 base from J; junction bases left unmatched: 3. There are 14 residues in the CDR3. Germline assignment: CDR1 KGHSH and CDR2 LQKENI.